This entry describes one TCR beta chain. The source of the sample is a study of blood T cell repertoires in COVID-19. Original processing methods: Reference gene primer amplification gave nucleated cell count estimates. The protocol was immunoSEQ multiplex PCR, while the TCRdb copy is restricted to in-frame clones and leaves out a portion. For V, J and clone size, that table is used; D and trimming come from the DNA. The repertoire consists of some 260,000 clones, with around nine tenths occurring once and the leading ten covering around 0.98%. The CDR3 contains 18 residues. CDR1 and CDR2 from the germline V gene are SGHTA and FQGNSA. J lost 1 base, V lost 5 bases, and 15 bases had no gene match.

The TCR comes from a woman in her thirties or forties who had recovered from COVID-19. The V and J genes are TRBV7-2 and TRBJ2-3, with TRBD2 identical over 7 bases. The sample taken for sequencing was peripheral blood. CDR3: CASSPLGGSELRTDTQYF. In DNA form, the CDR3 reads TGTGCCAGCAGCCCGCTTGGCGGGAGCGAACTCCGCACAGATACGCAGTATTTT.